The 2 T cell receptor beta chains below come from one sample, sequenced in a study of cytotoxic CD8 clonotypes in ibrutinib-treated CLL. Clones were sequenced by immunoSEQ multiplex PCR, and TCRdb holds only the in-frame ones, with some missing. The repertoire includes hundreds of thousands of clones, 70% of them detected once, and about 16% sits in the top ten. Sequences were derived from PBMCs, sampled after 24 months of ibrutinib treatment. All receptors come from a human donor with chronic lymphocytic leukemia.

The chain joins TRBV5-1 to TRBJ2-6, with 9 bases aligning to TRBD1. Germline lookup yields CDR1 SGHRS and CDR2 YFSETQ. J was trimmed by 4 bases and V by 3 bases; bases with no gene match: 11. This CDR3 has 18 residues. CDR3 in amino acids: CASSYFTGTGMGANVLTF. The CDR3 DNA follows: TGCGCCAGCAGCTACTTTACCGGGACAGGGATGGGGGCCAACGTCCTGACTTTC.

The rearrangement uses TRBV28 and TRBJ1-1; TRBD1 is a possible D gene (5 bases). This CDR3 contains 15 residues. Germline CDR1 MDHEN, CDR2 SYDVKM. The V gene lost 5 bases and the J gene lost 1 base, with 14 bases spanning the gap. The CDR3 spells CASSPGGDPNTEAFF. The CDR3 nucleotides read TGTGCCAGCAGTCCAGGAGGGGACCCGAACACTGAAGCTTTCTTT.